This paragraph reports one T cell receptor beta chain. Its antigen is currently unknown. Data came from immunoSEQ multiplex PCR; TCRdb stores just in-frame clones and leaves some out. The sample holds 120,000 to 150,000 clones, approximately 90% seen once. The data were taken from a study of cytomegalovirus exposure and HLA in healthy donors. Overall study: A subsequent analysis stated that the 100 to 150 validation repertoires were run on the same platform as the approximately 700 first-cohort repertoires. Whole-study results and caveats: Among TCR beta chains, those listed as cytomegalovirus-associated numbered 164. Subsequent analysis revealed that first-cohort TCR clusters tended to co-occur in the 120 validation repertoires.

Germline V gene data show CDR1 as SGDLS and CDR2 as YYNGEE. The CDR3 is 17 amino acids. The ends were cut back, 2 bases at V and 4 bases at J, with 19 bases in the middle. This clonotype was sampled from a man between 18 and 29 years old in good health and CMV-seronegative. The chain is built from TRBV9 and TRBJ2-1, with D possibly being TRBD1 (6 bases). Sequenced sample: PBMCs. In DNA, the CDR3 is TGTGCCAGCAGCGTGCGATCGACAGGTTTTGGTTACAATGAGCAGTTCTTC. It encodes CASSVRSTGFGYNEQFF.